This T cell receptor (beta chain) emerged from a study of blood T cell repertoires in COVID-19. Turning to the study itself: T cells, B-cell-depleted T cells, or PBMCs supplied cDNA or gDNA.

Libraries were prepared by immunoSEQ multiplex PCR; TCRdb keeps only in-frame clonotypes and omits some of them. This table holds about 120,000 clones, approximately 87% found once. CDR1 is SGHTA and CDR2 is FQGNSA in the germline V gene. Trimming removed 5 bases from V and 3 bases from J, with 14 bases in between. The CDR3 totals 14 residues. What was sequenced was peripheral blood. The chain uses TRBV7-2 and TRBJ2-7; maybe TRBD2 (6 bases). The receptor's source is a woman aged 45-65 years with acute or convalescent COVID-19. The CDR3 DNA sequence: TGTGCCAGCAGCACGGGTAGCGGTTTCTACGAGCAGTACTTC. Translation gives CASSTGSGFYEQYF.